A selection of T cell receptor beta chains follows, all from one sample in a study of response to subunit inactivated influenza vaccine. TCRdb ran MiXCR on the RT-PCR reads and lists one entry per CDR3 protein. The sample shows just under 550,000 distinct CDR3 sequences, 20% to 25% of them seen only once. This same sample was also taken into another study, of T cells expressing NK-cell markers.

This specimen was CD4+ T cells sorted from PBMCs, taken 12 days after vaccination. These receptors came from a man in his fifties who received an inactivated influenza vaccine. CDR3s include the opening cysteine and the closing phenylalanine or tryptophan. The D gene is left open where the match is weak. Not every row has a clone size; where given, it reads once, few, many or a size class.

V gene,CDR3 length,D gene,clone size,J gene,CDR3 protein,CDR3 DNA
TRBV7-6,15,-,-,TRBJ2-1,CASSLGLARYNEQFF,TGTGCCAGCAGCTTAGGCCTAGCGCGCTACAATGAGCAGTTCTTC
TRBV20-1,17,TRBD1,many,TRBJ1-1,CSANQQGVGVIDTEAFF,TGCAGTGCTAATCAACAGGGGGTAGGAGTGATCGACACTGAAGCTTTCTTT
TRBV20-1,14,-,few,TRBJ2-1,CSARYADTMWEQFF,TGCAGTGCTAGGTATGCTGACACAATGTGGGAGCAGTTCTTC
TRBV5-1,15,-,once,TRBJ2-3,CASSLGPGGVGTQYF,TGCGCCAGCAGCTTGGGTCCAGGAGGGGTAGGTACGCAGTATTTT
TRBV28,13,-,-,TRBJ2-1,CASRPLSYNEQFF,TGTGCCAGCAGACCCCTTAGCTACAATGAGCAGTTCTTC
TRBV6-4,13,-,-,TRBJ1-1,CASSADWNTEAFF,TGTGCCAGCAGTGCCGACTGGAACACTGAAGCTTTCTTT
TRBV9,13,-,many,TRBJ1-2,CASSVDRNYGYTF,TGTGCCAGCAGCGTCGACAGGAACTATGGCTACACCTTC
TRBV6-4,13,-,few,TRBJ2-7,CASSDPRIYEQYF,TGTGCCAGCAGTGATCCCAGGATCTACGAGCAGTACTTC
TRBV20-1,13,-,few,TRBJ2-1,CSARPGSYNEQFF,TGCAGTGCTCGCCCTGGGTCCTACAATGAGCAGTTCTTC
TRBV20-1,14,TRBD1,-,TRBJ2-2,CSASGQGAIGELFF,TGCAGTGCTAGTGGGCAGGGGGCGATCGGGGAGCTGTTTTTT
TRBV4-2,17,TRBD1,few,TRBJ1-6,CASSQDWDSSYNSPLHF,TGTGCCAGCAGCCAAGATTGGGACAGCTCCTATAATTCACCCCTCCACTTT
TRBV28,13,-,-,TRBJ2-7,CASISAGAYEQYF,TGTGCCAGCATATCCGCTGGGGCCTACGAGCAGTACTTC
TRBV12-3/TRBV12-4,14,TRBD2,-,TRBJ2-1,CASTQREGKNEQFF,TGTGCCAGCACCCAGCGGGAGGGAAAAAATGAGCAGTTCTTC
TRBV28,11,-,-,TRBJ2-5,CASKEEETQYF,TGTGCCAGCAAGGAGGAGGAGACCCAGTACTTC
TRBV6-5,18,-,few,TRBJ2-3,CASSYSVTRRDGADTQYF,TGTGCCAGCAGTTACTCGGTAACCCGTAGGGATGGAGCAGATACGCAGTATTTT
TRBV20-1,13,-,-,TRBJ2-5,CSASVLGHRAQYF,TGCAGTGCTAGCGTACTCGGGCATCGGGCCCAGTACTTC
TRBV28,19,-,once,TRBJ2-3,CASSTTWTKRASGTDTQYF,TGTGCCAGCAGCACTACCTGGACTAAAAGGGCTTCGGGCACAGATACGCAGTATTTT
TRBV15,12,-,few,TRBJ2-1,CATSRDGGEQFF,TGTGCCACCAGCAGAGATGGAGGTGAGCAGTTCTTC
TRBV20-1,13,-,-,TRBJ1-5,CSALRDGNQPQHF,TGCAGTGCATTGCGGGACGGCAATCAGCCCCAGCATTTT
TRBV5-1,15,-,-,TRBJ2-1,CASSYRRGGPNEQFF,TGCGCCAGCAGCTATAGGAGGGGGGGCCCCAATGAGCAGTTCTTC
TRBV3-1,17,-,-,TRBJ2-1,CASSQDPAGTGRNEQFF,TGTGCCAGCAGCCAAGATCCGGCGGGAACCGGACGGAATGAGCAGTTCTTC
TRBV5-1,15,-,many,TRBJ1-4,CASSLKGSPNEKLFF,TGCGCCAGCAGCTTGAAGGGGAGCCCTAATGAAAAACTGTTTTTT
TRBV20-1,14,TRBD2,-,TRBJ2-2,CSARAGGVTGELFF,TGCAGTGCAAGAGCGGGAGGGGTCACCGGGGAGCTGTTTTTT
TRBV4-3,15,-,-,TRBJ1-2,CASSLGSGTSGGYTF,TGCGCCAGCAGCCTGGGTTCCGGGACGTCAGGGGGCTACACCTTC
TRBV5-1,13,-,many,TRBJ1-5,CASRRDSNQPQHF,TGCGCCAGCCGCCGGGATAGCAATCAGCCCCAGCATTTT
TRBV11-2,13,-,few,TRBJ1-1,CASSNNRYTEAFF,TGTGCCAGCAGCAACAACAGATACACTGAAGCTTTCTTT
TRBV7-2,16,-,few,TRBJ2-7,CASSLFLVGASYEQYF,TGTGCCAGCAGCTTATTCTTGGTTGGGGCGTCGTACGAGCAGTACTTC
TRBV14,15,-,-,TRBJ2-7,CASSQDLWTDYEQYF,TGTGCCAGCAGCCAAGATCTATGGACAGACTACGAGCAGTACTTC
TRBV5-6,15,-,many,TRBJ2-7,CASSLGSQQGYEQYF,TGTGCCAGCAGCTTGGGATCGCAGCAGGGATACGAGCAGTACTTC
TRBV4-3,14,-,few,TRBJ1-2,CASSRGQHNYGYTF,TGCGCCAGCAGCCGAGGACAGCATAACTATGGCTACACCTTC
TRBV11-2,11,-,-,TRBJ2-7,CASTTGDEQYF,TGTGCCAGCACGACCGGGGACGAGCAGTACTTC
TRBV29-1,14,-,few,TRBJ2-7,CSVRDGTLGGEQYF,TGCAGCGTCCGGGACGGGACATTGGGTGGGGAGCAGTACTTC
TRBV2,14,-,-,TRBJ2-2,CASMRSPNTGELFF,TGTGCCAGCATGCGCAGTCCGAACACCGGGGAGCTGTTTTTT
TRBV3-1,14,-,-,TRBJ1-1,CASSQVFGGSGAFF,TGTGCCAGCAGCCAAGTTTTTGGAGGGAGTGGCGCTTTCTTC
TRBV11-2,13,-,-,TRBJ1-1,CASSSPWNTEAFF,TGTGCCAGCAGCAGCCCGTGGAACACTGAAGCTTTCTTT
TRBV5-1,16,TRBD1,few,TRBJ2-2,CASSPGQGAETGELFF,TGCGCCAGCAGCCCGGGACAGGGGGCAGAGACCGGGGAGCTGTTTTTT
TRBV14,17,TRBD1,-,TRBJ1-6,CASSQGLRGQKNSPLHF,TGTGCCAGCAGCCAAGGGTTACGGGGACAGAAAAATTCACCCCTCCACTTT
TRBV3-1,13,-,few,TRBJ1-3,CASSHGSGNTIYF,TGTGCCAGCAGCCATGGATCAGGAAACACCATATATTTT
TRBV11-2,16,-,-,TRBJ1-3,CASSLGGRFSGNTIYF,TGTGCCAGCAGCTTAGGAGGGCGGTTCTCTGGAAACACCATATATTTT
TRBV29-1,9,-,-,TRBJ1-2,CSVGGGYTF,TGCAGCGTTGGGGGTGGCTACACCTTC